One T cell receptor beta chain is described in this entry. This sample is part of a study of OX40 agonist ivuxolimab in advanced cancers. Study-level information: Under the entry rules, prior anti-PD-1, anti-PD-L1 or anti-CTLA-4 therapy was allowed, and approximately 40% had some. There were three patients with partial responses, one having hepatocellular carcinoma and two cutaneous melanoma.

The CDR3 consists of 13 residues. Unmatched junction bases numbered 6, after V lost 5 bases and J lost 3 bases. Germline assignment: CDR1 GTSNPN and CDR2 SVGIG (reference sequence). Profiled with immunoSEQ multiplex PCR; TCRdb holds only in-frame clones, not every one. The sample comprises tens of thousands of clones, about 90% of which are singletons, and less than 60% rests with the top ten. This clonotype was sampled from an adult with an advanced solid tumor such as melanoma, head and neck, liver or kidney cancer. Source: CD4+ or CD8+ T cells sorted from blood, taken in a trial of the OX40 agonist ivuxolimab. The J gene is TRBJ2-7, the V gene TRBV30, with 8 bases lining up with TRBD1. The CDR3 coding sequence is TGTGCCTGGGGGACAGGAGATTTCTACGAGCAGTACTTC. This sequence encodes CAWGTGDFYEQYF.